This TCR beta chain appears in the sequencing data of a study of regulatory T cells in long-lasting Graves disease. Study details: Over-5-year antithyroid drug use with positive TSH receptor antibodies defined persistent Graves' disease in the study.

Many counts were recorded for this clonotype. What it binds is unknown. Time point in this sample: persistent/refractory GD, antithyroid drugs over 5 years with positive TRAb. Isolated PBMC RNA provided the starting material for the TCR library. Relying on iRepertoire HTBI primers and Arm-PCR of CDR3 regions, the team built TCR beta libraries. TCRdb recomputed calls from the multiplex PCR reads with MiXCR, one row per CDR3 protein. The sample lists about 450,000 distinct CDR3 sequences; 23% were seen once. Study-wide results and limits: Analyses excluded thyroid tissue, covering peripheral blood alone.

The receptor comes from a female donor with Graves disease. This specimen was peripheral blood mononuclear cells (PBMCs), taken when the disease was refractory, from a patient treated with antithyroid drugs.

The chain's CDR3 is CSASPSGYEQYF. CDR3 in DNA: TGCAGCGCGTCCCCCTCGGGCTACGAGCAGTACTTC. V usage is TRBV29-1 and J usage is TRBJ2-7, with D unclear. The CDR3 extends over 12 amino acids. Trimming shortened V by 7 bases and J by 3 bases, and 13 bases separated the two germline ends. Germline CDR1 reads SQVTM; CDR2 reads ANQGSEA.